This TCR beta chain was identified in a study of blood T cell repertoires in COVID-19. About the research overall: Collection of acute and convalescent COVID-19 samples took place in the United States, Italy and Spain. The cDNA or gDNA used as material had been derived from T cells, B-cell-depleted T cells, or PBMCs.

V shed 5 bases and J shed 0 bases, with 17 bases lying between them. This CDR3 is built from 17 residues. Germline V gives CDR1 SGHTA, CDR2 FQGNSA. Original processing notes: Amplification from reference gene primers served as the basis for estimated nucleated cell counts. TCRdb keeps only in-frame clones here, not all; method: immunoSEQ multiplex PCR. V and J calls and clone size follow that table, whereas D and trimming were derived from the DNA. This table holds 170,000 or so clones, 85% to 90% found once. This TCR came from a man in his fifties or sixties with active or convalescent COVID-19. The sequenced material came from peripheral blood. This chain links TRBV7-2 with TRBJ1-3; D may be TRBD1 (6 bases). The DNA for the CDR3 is TGTGCCAGCAGCCCGACCTCAGGGGCCTCCTCTGGAAACACCATATATTTT. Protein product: CASSPTSGASSGNTIYF.